Listed below are T cell receptor beta chains from one sample, sequenced in a study of graft-versus-host responses after intestinal transplantation. Only in-frame clones appear in the TCRdb table, and some are missing; sequencing was by immunoSEQ multiplex PCR. Among 40,000 or so clones listed, roughly 87% were seen once. The source material was PBMCs, sampled more than 950 days after transplant. The receptors stem from a human patient who received an intestinal transplant, so some T cells may come from the graft donor. CDR3s include the opening cysteine and the closing phenylalanine or tryptophan. The D gene is left open where the match is weak. Some rows mark clone size as missing; the rest say once, few, many or name a class of expanded clone.

size: NA
J: TRBJ2-7
V: TRBV9
D: NA
length: 15
CDR3: CASSVAPAVSYEQYF
DNA: TGTGCCAGCAGCGTAGCTCCGGCGGTCTCCTACGAGCAGTACTTC

size: NA
J: TRBJ2-7
V: TRBV5-1
D: NA
length: 12
CDR3: CASSLSGYEQYF
DNA: TGCGCCAGCAGCTTGTCAGGGTACGAGCAGTACTTC

size: once
J: TRBJ2-7
V: TRBV15
D: NA
length: 14
CDR3: CATSRDRGSYEQYF
DNA: TGTGCCACCAGCAGAGATAGGGGTTCCTACGAGCAGTACTTC

size: NA
J: TRBJ1-5
V: TRBV28
D: NA
length: 13
CDR3: CASRESGNQPQHF
DNA: TGTGCCAGCAGGGAGAGCGGCAATCAGCCCCAGCATTTT

size: NA
J: TRBJ1-3
V: TRBV9
D: NA
length: 16
CDR3: CASSADGVWSGNTIYF
DNA: TGTGCCAGCAGCGCCGACGGTGTATGGTCTGGAAACACCATATATTTT

size: NA
J: TRBJ1-1
V: TRBV19
D: NA
length: 14
CDR3: CASSISRVGTEAFF
DNA: TGTGCCAGTAGTATAAGCAGGGTGGGTACTGAAGCTTTCTTT

size: NA
J: TRBJ1-2
V: TRBV7-9
D: NA
length: 13
CDR3: CASSVQGYAGYTF
DNA: TGTGCCAGCAGCGTCCAGGGTTACGCTGGCTACACCTTC

size: NA
J: TRBJ2-7
V: TRBV10-3
D: TRBD2
length: 16
CDR3: CAISESLADSSYEQYF
DNA: TGTGCCATCAGTGAGTCACTAGCGGATAGCTCCTACGAGCAGTACTTC

size: few
J: TRBJ2-1
V: TRBV5-1
D: NA
length: 14
CDR3: CASSPGAVSNEQFF
DNA: TGCGCCAGCAGCCCGGGGGCAGTATCCAATGAGCAGTTCTTC

size: once
J: TRBJ1-2
V: TRBV19
D: NA
length: 11
CDR3: CASIQGYGYTF
DNA: TGTGCCAGTATACAGGGTTATGGCTACACCTTC

size: NA
J: TRBJ2-5
V: TRBV15
D: NA
length: 17
CDR3: CATSRGFTGGVGETQYF
DNA: TGTGCCACCAGCAGAGGGTTCACTGGCGGAGTCGGGGAGACCCAGTACTTC

size: NA
J: TRBJ2-5
V: TRBV5-1
D: NA
length: 12
CDR3: CASSLGKETQYF
DNA: TGCGCCAGCAGCTTGGGGAAGGAGACCCAGTACTTC

size: NA
J: TRBJ2-1
V: TRBV14
D: NA
length: 13
CDR3: CASSQLPSSFQFF
DNA: TGTGCCAGCAGCCAACTCCCCTCAAGCTTTCAGTTCTTC

size: NA
J: TRBJ2-3
V: TRBV18
D: TRBD1
length: 16
CDR3: CASSPGSTGEVGTQYF
DNA: TGTGCCAGCTCACCAGGTTCCACAGGGGAAGTAGGTACGCAGTATTTT

size: NA
J: TRBJ2-7
V: TRBV11-2
D: NA
length: 12
CDR3: CASSRSSYEQYF
DNA: TGTGCCAGCAGCCGTAGCTCCTACGAGCAGTACTTC

size: NA
J: TRBJ2-2
V: TRBV7-3
D: TRBD1
length: 14
CDR3: CASSLTGGTGELFF
DNA: TGTGCCAGCAGCTTGACAGGGGGCACCGGGGAGCTGTTTTTT

size: NA
J: TRBJ1-2
V: TRBV19
D: NA
length: 14
CDR3: CASSLGVAARGYTF
DNA: TGTGCCAGTAGTTTGGGGGTGGCTGCGCGCGGCTACACCTTC

size: few
J: TRBJ1-1
V: TRBV10-1
D: NA
length: 13
CDR3: CASSALGASEAFF
DNA: TGCGCCAGCAGTGCTCTCGGAGCGAGTGAAGCTTTCTTT

size: once
J: TRBJ2-7
V: TRBV5-1
D: TRBD2
length: 14
CDR3: CASSFGLAAYEQYF
DNA: TGCGCCAGCAGCTTTGGACTAGCCGCCTACGAGCAGTACTTC

size: NA
J: TRBJ2-1
V: TRBV28
D: TRBD1
length: 16
CDR3: CASSLLRDRGYNEQFF
DNA: TGTGCCAGCAGCCTCTTACGGGACAGGGGCTACAATGAGCAGTTCTTC

size: once
J: TRBJ2-1
V: TRBV27
D: TRBD2
length: 16
CDR3: CASSLPTSGPYNEQFF
DNA: TGTGCCAGCAGTTTGCCGACTAGCGGACCCTACAATGAGCAGTTCTTC

size: NA
J: TRBJ2-3
V: TRBV28
D: NA
length: 16
CDR3: CASGSEGPGGQDTQYF
DNA: TGTGCCAGCGGTTCCGAGGGACCAGGGGGGCAAGATACGCAGTATTTT

size: NA
J: TRBJ1-3
V: TRBV6-5
D: NA
length: 14
CDR3: CASSDQGSGNTIYF
DNA: TGTGCCAGCAGTGATCAGGGCTCTGGAAACACCATATATTTT

size: NA
J: TRBJ1-2
V: TRBV18
D: NA
length: 15
CDR3: CASSLDRDYNYGYTF
DNA: TGTGCCAGCTCACTGGACCGAGACTATAACTATGGCTACACCTTC

size: NA
J: TRBJ1-1
V: TRBV10-2
D: NA
length: 12
CDR3: CASNDLNTEAFF
DNA: TGCGCCAGTAACGACCTGAACACTGAAGCTTTCTTT

size: few
J: TRBJ1-5
V: TRBV2
D: NA
length: 15
CDR3: CASTRDRYSNQPQHF
DNA: TGTGCCAGCACCCGAGACAGATATAGCAATCAGCCCCAGCATTTT

size: few
J: TRBJ2-1
V: TRBV6-1
D: NA
length: 12
CDR3: CASFGSRDEQFF
DNA: TGTGCCAGCTTCGGGTCAAGGGATGAGCAGTTCTTC

size: NA
J: TRBJ1-5
V: TRBV28
D: NA
length: 15
CDR3: CASTQESNGNQPQHF
DNA: TGTGCCAGCACACAGGAGTCTAATGGGAATCAGCCCCAGCATTTT

size: NA
J: TRBJ1-2
V: TRBV27
D: NA
length: 15
CDR3: CASSATGNFYYGYTF
DNA: TGTGCCAGCAGTGCCACAGGGAATTTTTACTATGGCTACACCTTC

size: NA
J: TRBJ2-3
V: TRBV5-5
D: TRBD2
length: 14
CDR3: CASSLVPGRDTQYF
DNA: TGTGCCAGCAGCTTGGTACCCGGGAGGGATACGCAGTATTTT

size: NA
J: TRBJ2-1
V: TRBV9
D: TRBD2
length: 18
CDR3: CASSVGPSGGAAYNEQFF
DNA: TGTGCCAGCAGCGTAGGGCCTAGCGGGGGGGCCGCATACAATGAGCAGTTCTTC

size: NA
J: TRBJ2-3
V: TRBV6-4
D: TRBD2
length: 14
CDR3: CASSTSGGTDTQYF
DNA: TGTGCCAGCAGTACTAGCGGGGGCACAGATACGCAGTATTTT

size: NA
J: TRBJ1-2
V: TRBV5-8
D: NA
length: 13
CDR3: CASSFRDSYGYTF
DNA: TGTGCCAGCAGTTTTCGTGACAGCTATGGCTACACCTTC

size: NA
J: TRBJ2-7
V: TRBV21-1
D: NA
length: 15
CDR3: CASSKGETGAYEQYF
DNA: TGTGCCAGCAGCAAAGGGGAGACAGGGGCCTACGAGCAGTACTTC

size: NA
J: TRBJ2-2
V: TRBV6-1
D: NA
length: 14
CDR3: CASKIEKGAGELFF
DNA: TGTGCCAGCAAAATAGAAAAGGGAGCCGGGGAGCTGTTTTTT

size: NA
J: TRBJ2-5
V: TRBV5-6
D: NA
length: 14
CDR3: CASSSQGSQETQYF
DNA: TGTGCCAGCAGCTCTCAGGGTTCGCAAGAGACCCAGTACTTC

size: few
J: TRBJ2-1
V: TRBV6-5
D: TRBD2
length: 14
CDR3: CASSSMGGGIEQFF
DNA: TGTGCCAGCAGTTCGATGGGCGGGGGGATTGAGCAGTTCTTC

size: NA
J: TRBJ1-4
V: TRBV6-1
D: NA
length: 13
CDR3: CASSVSLEEKLFF
DNA: TGTGCCAGCAGTGTCAGCCTGGAGGAAAAACTGTTTTTT

size: NA
J: TRBJ2-3
V: TRBV27
D: TRBD1
length: 17
CDR3: CASSPPRDRVKADTQYF
DNA: TGTGCCAGCAGTCCACCCCGGGACAGGGTGAAGGCAGATACGCAGTATTTT

size: NA
J: TRBJ2-1
V: TRBV27
D: NA
length: 13
CDR3: CASSLLSHNEQFF
DNA: TGTGCCAGCAGCCTTTTGTCTCACAATGAGCAGTTCTTC

size: few
J: TRBJ1-3
V: TRBV21-1
D: NA
length: 17
CDR3: CASSKGDTVDSGNTIYF
DNA: TGTGCCAGCAGCAAAGGGGACACCGTAGACTCTGGAAACACCATATATTTT